Below are 13 T cell receptor beta chains sequenced from a single sample in a study of PD-1 blockade in classical Hodgkin lymphoma (dated by TCRdb to the early 2020s). Sample time point, as interpreted from the label and publication: cycle 1 day 1 (C1D1), immediately before nivolumab initiation. Every trial patient had relapsed following autologous stem cell transplantation, and prior brentuximab vedotin exposure was what differed among cohorts A, B and C. The library was built by means of the immunoSEQ multiplex PCR assay. In its TCRdb copy, this immuneACCESS table keeps in-frame sequences only and misses some clones. Where compared with another copy, unresolved V genes explain less than half of these, and the others have no known cause. The sample includes approximately 24,000 clones, with about nine tenths observed a single time. Of the sample, nearly 2.5% is held by the ten largest clones. Sample: peripheral blood mononuclear cells (PBMCs), taken at baseline. Source of these receptors: a human donor with classical Hodgkin lymphoma.

V is TRBV30 and J is TRBJ2-1, with 12 bases that match TRBD2. The germline V gene has CDR1 GTSNPN and CDR2 SVGIG (reference sequence). After removal of 1 base from V and 9 bases from J, the junction contained 4 bases not matched to a gene. The length of the CDR3 is 14 residues. The CDR3: CAWSGTSGGSEQFF. The CDR3, as DNA: TGTGCCTGGAGTGGCACTAGCGGGGGGAGTGAGCAGTTCTTC.

This clone was seen only once. V is TRBV5-1 and J is TRBJ1-1; D is undetermined. The CDR3 has 12 amino acids. Germline V gene lookup returns CDR1 SGHRS and CDR2 YFSETQ. Trimming left V 7 bases short and J 0 bases short, with 7 bases between. CDR3 protein: CASRGVNTEAFF. The CDR3 DNA follows: TGCGCCAGCCGTGGGGTGAACACTGAAGCTTTCTTT.

This clone was seen just once. J is TRBJ1-4 and V is TRBV7-6, with D unclear. This CDR3 has 16 amino acids. CDR1 SGHVS and CDR2 FNYEAQ come from the germline V gene. V was trimmed by 1 base and J by 0 bases, leaving 9 bases between them. In DNA, the CDR3 is TGTGCCAGCAGCTTAGACGGAGCGGCAACTAATGAAAAACTGTTTTTT. Its protein is CASSLDGAATNEKLFF.

The genes are TRBV7-9 and TRBJ2-7; 8 bases map to TRBD2. Unmatched junction bases numbered 6, after V lost 8 bases and J lost 3 bases. This CDR3 comprises 13 residues. CDR1 SEHNR and CDR2 FQNEAQ come from the germline V gene (reference sequence). CDR3 amino acids: CASGTSGSYEQYF. CDR3 nucleotides: TGTGCCAGCGGAACTAGCGGTAGCTACGAGCAGTACTTC.

The chain uses TRBV5-1 and TRBJ2-1; TRBD1 aligns across 9 bases. With V trimmed by 0 bases and J by 7 bases, 5 bases remained unmatched. Looked up from germline, CDR1 is SGHRS and CDR2 is YFSETQ. The CDR3 has 15 amino acids. CDR3 sequence (DNA): TGCGCCAGCAGCTTGGCGGGACAGGGTTTAAATGAGCAGTTCTTC. Its translation is CASSLAGQGLNEQFF.

This chain uses TRBV19 with TRBJ2-1; D is possibly TRBD1 (8 bases). The CDR3 runs 15 residues. The germline CDR1 and CDR2 sequences are LNHDA and SQIVND (reference sequence). Between the trimmed V and J ends, which lost 5 bases and 4 bases, there was a span of 15 bases. The DNA of the CDR3 is TGTGCCAGTAGTCTTACAGGGGGGGGTTACAATGAGCAGTTCTTC. This encodes CASSLTGGGYNEQFF. The full variable domain, completed using reference TRBV19 and TRBJ2-1, is DGGITQSPKYLFRKEGQNVTLSCEQNLNHDAMYWYRQDPGQGLRLIYYSQIVNDFQKGDIAEGYSVSREKKESFPLTVTSAQKNPTAFYLCASSLTGGGYNEQFFGPGTRLTVL.

The chain is built from TRBV5-1 and TRBJ2-1; 9 bases are shared with TRBD1. CDR1 is SGHRS, CDR2 YFSETQ, per germline. The CDR3 runs 14 residues. With 5 bases clipped from V and 5 bases from J, the junction kept 5 bases outside the gene matches. CDR3 sequence: CASSWDRANNEQFF. CDR3 DNA: TGCGCCAGCAGTTGGGACAGGGCGAACAATGAGCAGTTCTTC.

V is TRBV21-1 and J is TRBJ2-2; the D segment call TRBD1 is taken from the table without a DNA check. TRBV21-1 is designated a pseudogene. CDR3 length: 19 residues. The CDR3 nucleotides are TGTGCCAGCAGCAAGGCGTTGGCATCGACAGGGTTGAACACCGGGGAGCTGTTTTTT. Encoded protein: CASSKALASTGLNTGELFF.

The chain combines TRBV28 with TRBJ2-7; maybe TRBD2 (6 bases). V lost 2 bases and J 1 base, leaving 12 bases between the germline ends. CDR3 length: 15 residues. Germline V lookup: CDR1 MDHEN, CDR2 SYDVKM. The CDR3 bases are TGTGCCAGCAGTTTACCGGGGGAGGTATCCTACGAGCAGTACTTC. Translation: CASSLPGEVSYEQYF. The entire variable domain, with the rest obtained from reference TRBV28 and TRBJ2-7, is as follows: DVKVTQSSRYLVKRTGEKVFLECVQDMDHENMFWYRQDPGLGLRLIYFSYDVKMKEKGDIPEGYSVSREKKERFSLILESASTNQTSMYLCASSLPGEVSYEQYFGPGTRLTVT.

V is TRBV10-2 and J is TRBJ2-7; 8 nucleotides agree with TRBD2. Germline CDR1 and CDR2: WSHSY and SAAADI. The J segment lost 0 bases and the V segment lost 4 bases, leaving 2 bases of the junction unmatched. The CDR3 runs to 14 residues. CDR3 sequence reads: CASSVSGDSYEQYF. For the CDR3, the DNA is TGCGCCAGCAGTGTTAGCGGGGACTCCTACGAGCAGTACTTC.

The gene calls are TRBV11-2 and TRBJ1-1, with a weak D call TRBD1 (5 bases). Trimming took off 6 bases at V and 5 bases at J, with 13 bases between the two ends. Germline CDR1 and CDR2: SGHAT and FQNNGV. This CDR3 spans 13 amino acids. The CDR3 coding sequence is TGTGCCAGCAGTTTCCAGGGAGAAACTGAAGCTTTCTTT. It is translated as CASSFQGETEAFF.

The genes are TRBV7-8 and TRBJ2-7; 7 nucleotides agree with TRBD1. V was clipped by 0 bases and J by 2 bases; unmatched bases: 4. The CDR3 runs 15 residues. Germline CDR1 reads SGHVS; CDR2 reads FQNEAQ. CDR3 nucleotides: TGTGCCAGCAGCTTAGCGAGGACAGGAACCTACGAGCAGTACTTC. Its protein product is CASSLARTGTYEQYF. Combining the CDR3 with reference TRBV7-8 and TRBJ2-7 gives the whole variable domain GAGVSQSPRYKVAKRGQDVALRCDPISGHVSLFWYQQALGQGPEFLTYFQNEAQLDKSGLPSDRFFAERPEGSVSTLKIQRTQQEDSAVYLCASSLARTGTYEQYFGPGTRLTVT.

The chain employs TRBV5-1 and TRBJ2-2, with D perhaps TRBD1 (5 bases). This CDR3 is 12 amino acids long. Per the germline V gene, CDR1 is SGHRS and CDR2 is YFSETQ. V was clipped by 4 bases and J by 8 bases, with 9 bases between them. Here the CDR3 DNA reads TGCGCCAGCAGCGCCGCAGGGGGGGAGCTGTTTTTT. It codes for CASSAAGGELFF.